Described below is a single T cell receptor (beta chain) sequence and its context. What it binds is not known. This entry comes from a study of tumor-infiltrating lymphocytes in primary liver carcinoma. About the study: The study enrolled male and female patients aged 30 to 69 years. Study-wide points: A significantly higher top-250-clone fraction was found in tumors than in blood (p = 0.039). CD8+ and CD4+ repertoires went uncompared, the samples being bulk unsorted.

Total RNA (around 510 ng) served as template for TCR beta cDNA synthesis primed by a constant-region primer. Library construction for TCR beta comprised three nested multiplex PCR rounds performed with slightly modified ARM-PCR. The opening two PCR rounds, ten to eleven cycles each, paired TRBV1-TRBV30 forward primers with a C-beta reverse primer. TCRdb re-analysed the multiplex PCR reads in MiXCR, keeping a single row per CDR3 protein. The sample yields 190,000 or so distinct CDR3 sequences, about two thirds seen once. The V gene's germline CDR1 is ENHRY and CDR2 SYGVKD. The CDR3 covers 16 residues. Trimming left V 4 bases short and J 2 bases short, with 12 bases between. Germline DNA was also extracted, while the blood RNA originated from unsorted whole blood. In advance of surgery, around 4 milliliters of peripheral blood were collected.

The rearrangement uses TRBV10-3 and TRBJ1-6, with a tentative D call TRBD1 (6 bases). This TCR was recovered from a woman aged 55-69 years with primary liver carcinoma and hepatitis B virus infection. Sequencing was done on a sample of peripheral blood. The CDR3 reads CAISVATGPYNSPLHF. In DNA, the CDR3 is TGTGCCATCAGTGTCGCGACAGGACCCTATAATTCACCCCTCCACTTT.